This T cell receptor (beta chain) derives from a study of CD8+CD57+ T cells in acquired aplastic anemia. Across the whole study: The mean DNA yield obtained from sorted CD4+ and CD8+ cells came to 3 to 3.5 ug. Study-wide results and limits: A set of approximately 30 CD8+ CDR3 sequences was shared between patients and controls, and these sequences appeared highly expressed in patients.

CDR3 size: 14 residues. Trimming removed 6 bases from V and 1 base from J, with 11 bases in between. CDR1 is SGHTA and CDR2 is FQGNSA in the germline V gene. In regard to this clonotype: Its antigen is not known.

It was genomic DNA that served as the template for profiling TCR beta VDJ and CDR3. In TCRdb, the reads were re-called with MiXCR into one record per CDR3 protein. The sample gives 150,000 to 200,000 distinct CDR3 sequences, around 43% of which show up once; under 3.5% is in the top ten. Sequencing involved patients with CD8+CD57+ cell expansion previously shown by flow cytometry. With no exception, the patients had severe acquired aplastic anemia. Therapy had not been given to patients before blood sampling. The sequenced sample consisted of sorted CD4+, CD8+, or CD8+CD57+ T cells (not recorded which) from PBMCs. The J gene is TRBJ2-3, the V gene TRBV7-2; D unclear. The clonotype originates from a human donor with aplastic anemia. In DNA form, the CDR3 reads TGTGCCAGCAGATCGGGTCGGGGCACAGATACGCAGTATTTT. This encodes CASRSGRGTDTQYF.